Below, 22 T cell receptor beta chains from the same sample are listed, as sequenced in a study of identical twins. TCRdb itself ran the 5' RACE reads through MiXCR, one entry per CDR3 protein. The sample consists of around 230,000 distinct CDR3 sequences, about a tenth of them appearing once. Sequencing used memory (CD45RO+) T cells sorted from blood. These receptors were collected from a woman under 30 in good health.

This clonotype was observed a few times. The gene calls are TRBV11-2 and TRBJ1-4, with a possible D match to TRBD1 (5 bases). Looked up from germline, CDR1 is SGHAT and CDR2 is FQNNGV. This CDR3 region has 15 residues. The ends were cut back, 3 bases at V and 3 bases at J, with 11 bases in the middle. The CDR3: CASSFFGGANEKLFF. CDR3 nucleotide sequence: TGTGCCAGCAGCTTCTTTGGGGGGGCTAATGAAAAACTGTTTTTT. Looking up the rest from reference TRBV11-2 and TRBJ1-4 gives the full variable domain: EAGVAQSPRYKIIEKRQSVAFWCNPISGHATLYWYQQILGQGPKLLIQFQNNGVVDDSQLPKDRFSAERLKGVDSTLKIQPAKLEDSAVYLCASSFFGGANEKLFFGSGTQLSVL.

The chain couples TRBV2 to TRBJ2-7, with D hard to call. The CDR3 length is 12 residues. Looked up from germline, CDR1 is SNHLY and CDR2 is FYNNEI. Deletions cut 4 bases from V and 3 bases from J, with 7 bases between. The chain's CDR3 is CASSGSFYEQYF. Written as DNA, the CDR3 is TGTGCCAGCAGTGGTAGTTTCTACGAGCAGTACTTC.

This clonotype was observed a few times. J is TRBJ2-1 and V is TRBV11-2, with D perhaps being TRBD1 or TRBD2 (6 bases each). Per the germline V gene, CDR1 is SGHAT and CDR2 is FQNNGV. V dropped 3 bases and J dropped 6 bases, with 9 bases sitting between them. The CDR3 runs to 13 residues. The CDR3 nucleotides are TGTGCCAGCAGCTTGGGGGGCATCAATGAGCAGTTCTTC. Amino acid sequence: CASSLGGINEQFF.

This clonotype has a handful of counts. The chain has TRBV10-3 and TRBJ2-3; D perhaps matches TRBD1 (7 bases). The V and J ends lost 11 bases and 0 bases respectively, with 18 bases between them. This CDR3 contains 15 residues. In germline, CDR1 is ENHRY, CDR2 SYGVKD. The CDR3 is CAAQGGGYSTDTQYF. CDR3 DNA: TGTGCCGCCCAGGGGGGCGGTTATAGCACAGATACGCAGTATTTT.

The chain recombines TRBV6-1 with TRBJ2-7; possibly TRBD1 for D (6 bases). This CDR3 is 14 amino acids long. Trimming pared 7 bases from V and 0 bases from J, leaving 13 bases between. Germline CDR1 is MNHNS and CDR2 is SASEGT. For the CDR3, the DNA is TGTGCCAGCACCGGACAGTTACCCTCCTACGAGCAGTACTTC. This sequence encodes CASTGQLPSYEQYF.

The chain employs TRBV7-3 and TRBJ2-3; D tentatively reads TRBD1 or TRBD2 (6 bases each). CDR1 and CDR2 (germline): SGHTA, FQGTGA. V was shortened by 5 bases and J by 1 base, with 19 bases between the two germline ends. The length of the CDR3 is 17 residues. This CDR3 is CASSPSPLGGGTDTQYF. DNA for the CDR3: TGTGCCAGCAGCCCCTCCCCACTGGGGGGCGGCACAGATACGCAGTATTTT.

This clonotype was detected a few times. CDR3 sequence: CASSQGGLKLFF. The CDR3 nucleotides are TGCGCCAGCAGTCAGGGGGGCCTGAAACTGTTTTTT. The chain couples TRBV5-1 to TRBJ1-4; 7 bases are a match to TRBD1. CDR1 and CDR2 (germline): SGHRS, YFSETQ. V lost 5 bases and J lost 11; bases outside the gene matches: 6. The CDR3 has 12 amino acids.

There are a few counts of this clonotype. The chain has TRBV20-1 and TRBJ1-2, with a weak D call TRBD1 (6 bases). The CDR3 is made up of 11 amino acids. Trimming removed 7 bases at V and 8 bases at J, with 14 bases between. Germline-derived CDR1 and CDR2 are DFQATT and SNEGSKA (reference sequence). In DNA form, the CDR3 reads TGCAGTGTTACAGGGATCGGGGGCTACACCTTC. Translation gives CSVTGIGGYTF.

This chain connects TRBV7-9 to TRBJ2-5, with D unresolved. The CDR3 is made up of 15 amino acids. Deletions cut 3 bases from V and 5 bases from J, with 16 bases between. Germline CDR1 is SEHNR and CDR2 is FQNEAQ (reference sequence). The CDR3 spells CASSLLRVSVETQYF. CDR3 nucleotides: TGTGCCAGCAGCTTGCTTAGGGTTTCCGTGGAGACCCAGTACTTC.

This clonotype has ten or more counts. The chain carries TRBV20-1 and TRBJ2-3, with 10 bases identical to TRBD2. The trim removed 7 bases at V and 6 bases at J, leaving 4 bases unmatched. The CDR3 is made up of 12 amino acids. CDR1 and CDR2 from the germline V gene are DFQATT and SNEGSKA (reference sequence). The CDR3 region is CSGGGLADTQYF. For the CDR3, the DNA is TGCAGTGGGGGGGGACTAGCGGATACGCAGTATTTT.

The CDR3 region has the DNA TGTGCCAGCAGCTTCAGAGCCCCCGGGGAAAACATTCAGTACTTC. This codes for CASSFRAPGENIQYF. The chain recombines TRBV2 with TRBJ2-4; possibly TRBD2 for D (5 bases). Germline CDR1 and CDR2: SNHLY and FYNNEI. The CDR3 consists of 15 residues. Deletions cut 6 bases from V and 5 bases from J, with 17 bases between.

This clonotype was counted a few times. This chain links TRBV14 with TRBJ2-5; no definite D call. V lost 4 bases to trimming and J lost 7 bases, with 13 bases between them. The CDR3 length is 13 residues. Germline CDR1 is SGHDN and CDR2 is FVKESK. Here the CDR3 DNA reads TGTGCCAGCAGCCCCTCGCGGCCGGGGACCCAGTACTTC. Its protein is CASSPSRPGTQYF. The complete variable domain, with remaining parts taken from reference TRBV14 and TRBJ2-5, reads EAGVTQFPSHSVIEKGQTVTLRCDPISGHDNLYWYRRVMGKEIKFLLHFVKESKQDESGMPNNRFLAERTGGTYSTLKVQPAELEDSGVYFCASSPSRPGTQYFGPGTRLLVL.

This chain uses TRBV4-1 with TRBJ2-1, with 13 bases lining up with TRBD2. Per the germline V gene, CDR1 is MGHRA and CDR2 is YSYEKL. V was pared by 3 bases and J by 9 bases, with 8 bases of the junction left unmatched. The CDR3 consists of 16 residues. CDR3 sequence reads: CASSQPTSGRAGEQFF. CDR3 nucleotides: TGCGCCAGCAGCCAGCCAACTAGCGGGAGGGCCGGTGAGCAGTTCTTC.

Written as DNA, the CDR3 is TGTGCCAGCAGCTTGTTTCTAGCGGACTACAATGAGCAGTTCTTC. The encoded protein is CASSLFLADYNEQFF. The chain joins TRBV5-6 to TRBJ2-1; TRBD2 aligns across 7 bases. Germline assignment: CDR1 SGHDT and CDR2 YYEEEE. The ends lost 1 base at V and 3 bases at J; junction bases unmatched: 4. The CDR3 runs to 15 residues.

There are many counts of this clonotype. The chain uses TRBV6-1 and TRBJ2-2; 7 bases align to TRBD2. The junction had 6 bases not matched to a gene; V was cut back by 3 bases and J by 5 bases. This CDR3 is 15 amino acids long. The germline V gene has CDR1 MNHNS and CDR2 SASEGT. The CDR3 protein is CASSDRVGGTGELFF. In DNA form, the CDR3 reads TGTGCCAGCAGTGACAGGGTCGGGGGGACCGGGGAGCTGTTTTTT.

The table lists this clonotype with many counts. V gene TRBV5-6 combines with J gene TRBJ2-1, with TRBD2 matching 8 bases. Germline lookup yields CDR1 SGHDT and CDR2 YYEEEE. V gave up 1 base and J gave up 11 bases; unmatched junction bases: 8. The CDR3 contains 14 residues. The CDR3 protein is CASSLFRGGRKQFF. In DNA form, the CDR3 reads TGTGCCAGCAGCTTGTTTCGGGGGGGCAGAAAGCAGTTCTTC.

This clonotype was counted only a few times. This chain uses TRBV6-1 with TRBJ2-1; 11 nucleotides line up with TRBD2. Germline CDR1 and CDR2: MNHNS and SASEGT. Trimming at V came to 6 bases and at J to 9 bases, leaving 10 bases not matched to a gene. This CDR3 is built from 15 residues. The CDR3 DNA sequence: TGTGCCAGCAGCCCCACAACTAGCGGGAGCGTTGAGCAGTTCTTC. This sequence encodes CASSPTTSGSVEQFF.

This rearrangement joins TRBV20-1 to TRBJ2-1, with TRBD2 matching 10 bases. Looked up from germline, CDR1 is DFQATT and CDR2 is SNEGSKA (reference sequence). The CDR3 totals 16 residues. The junction had 9 bases not matched to a gene; V was cut back by 2 bases and J by 5 bases. CDR3 in amino acids: CSARPSSGGRHNEQFF. Here the CDR3 DNA reads TGCAGTGCTAGACCGTCTAGCGGGGGACGCCACAATGAGCAGTTCTTC.

The rearrangement uses TRBV5-1 and TRBJ2-1; 10 bases fit TRBD2. CDR3 size: 14 residues. V shed 3 bases, J shed 7 bases, and the junction held 4 bases outside the gene matches. Germline V gene sequence: CDR1 SGHRS, CDR2 YFSETQ. CDR3 residues: CASSSSGRRNEQFF. The CDR3 DNA sequence: TGCGCCAGCAGCTCTAGCGGGAGAAGGAATGAGCAGTTCTTC.

This clonotype was detected a few times. The chain uses TRBV15 and TRBJ2-7; D gene ambiguous. V lost 0 bases, J lost 4 bases, and 4 bases lay in between. Germline V CDR1 and CDR2: LNHNV, YYDKDF (reference sequence). This CDR3 is built from 12 residues. CDR3: CATSRDRYEQYF. The CDR3 DNA follows: TGTGCCACCAGCAGAGATCGGTACGAGCAGTACTTC.

This chain connects TRBV7-2 to TRBJ2-1; 9 bases fit TRBD2. The CDR3 spans 15 residues. V trimming: 4 bases; J trimming: 8 bases; junction bases outside the gene matches: 9. CDR1 SGHTA and CDR2 FQGNSA come from the germline V gene. DNA for the CDR3: TGTGCCAGCAGCTCGATGGCGGGAGGGTTCTATGAGCAGTTCTTC. This gives the protein CASSSMAGGFYEQFF.

A few counts support this clonotype. This rearrangement joins TRBV5-1 to TRBJ2-3; TRBD2 agrees at 14 bases. V shed 0 bases, J shed 4 bases, and the junction held 1 base outside the gene matches. This CDR3 is 16 amino acids long. Germline lookup yields CDR1 SGHRS and CDR2 YFSETQ. Here the CDR3 reads CASSLGGLAGADTQYF. CDR3 nucleotides: TGCGCCAGCAGCTTGGGGGGACTAGCGGGGGCAGATACGCAGTATTTT.